This T cell receptor beta chain was sequenced during a study of shared clonotypes between healthy human individuals (TCRdb year 2020). With regard to the full study: The cohort included three men and a couple of women between 18 and 49 years of age. To increase sequencing depth and limit assay-specific biases, different laboratories used diverse techniques to prepare libraries and sequence TCR repertoires. To estimate repertoire size and how much clonotypes are shared between individuals, the study performed deep sequencing of blood TCR repertoires from roughly five healthy adults. For each donor, three plates each were used for CD4 naive and CD4 memory, two plates were used for CD8 naive, and one plate was used for CD8 memory. Each donor's leukapheresis produced roughly between roughly 0.9 and 8.9 billion PBMCs.

A remark on this clone: There is no known antigen for this receptor. Base qualities are missing; no much larger clone stands one base away.

TCR CDR3 regions were amplified from genomic DNA by multiplex PCR using the deep immunoSEQ assay. Genomic DNA extracted from each cell subset was distributed evenly over all wells of several immunoSEQ 96-well plates, and each plate served as one replicate. For sorted subsets, 200 to 250 ng genomic DNA, equal to 30,000 to 35,000 T cell genomes, was loaded into each replicate PCR. Purified libraries were measured with a Qubit 3.0 fluorometer, size-checked on a Bioanalyzer 2100, and measured again with the KAPA Library Quantification kit. Every immunoSEQ 96-well plate was sequenced on a dedicated single-read 150-cycle Illumina NextSeq 550 flow cell. Processing in the source paper ran as follows. Because the immunoSEQ output included only junctional sequences and no quality scores, the filtering could not be the same as the filtering used for full-length reads. To assign V/J genes and CDR3, sequences were annotated using PyIR, a Python wrapper for IgBLAST v1.9, with IMGT germline references. Reads were removed for weak V/J assignments (E-value above 1e-6), missing CDR3, stop codons, out-of-frame junctions, or ambiguous translated residues. V3J clonotypes were defined as sequences sharing the same inferred V gene, J gene, and CDR3 amino acid sequence. Percentage overlap between repertoires was computed as shared unique clonotypes divided by the size of the smaller repertoire. Richness of each repertoire was evaluated using RTK rarefaction, the Chao1 estimator, and Recon v2.1 estimates of unobserved clonotypes. Generation probabilities for all TCRbeta clonotypes obtained by the gDNA method from several donors were computed using OLGA. The immuneACCESS repertoire file appears here via TCRdb, limited to in-frame rearrangements. These files lack a portion of the clones; in checked studies, under half of the deficit traces to unresolved V genes, and the cause of the others is not known. V and J calls and clone size follow that table, whereas D and trimming were derived from the DNA. In this sample the table shows about 2 million clones, 90% to 95% of which occur a single time. The top ten hold 0.13% of the sample.

Donors were healthy HIV-negative adults with no recently reported acute infections or vaccinations. Every donor was a Caucasian adult residing in Nashville, Tennessee, USA. CD4+ T cells were enriched by magnetic negative selection, after which naive cells were positively selected on CD45RA and the negative fraction was taken as the memory subset. Blood was collected by leukapheresis, and PBMCs were isolated by Ficoll-Histopaque density gradient centrifugation and then cryopreserved in liquid nitrogen vapor phase. Analytical flow cytometry was used to check the purity and quantity of each magnetically sorted T cell population. Genomic DNA was isolated from every sorted fraction and measured by UV absorbance on a Nanodrop 2000c. Study-wide findings and limitations: Larger estimated clonotype richness was generally found for naive subsets than for memory subsets. Higher generation probabilities were observed for clonotypes shared by all four sorted-subset donors than for non-shared clonotypes. Pairwise subsampling led to the expectation that sequencing depth would affect the degree of clonotype sharing among donors. Even with the large sequencing depth, rarefaction of the sorted-subset datasets indicated that sequencing was incomplete. Sharing across a few donors was observed for around 5% of naive CD4, 3% to 3.5% of naive CD8, over 2% of memory CD4, and less than 0.45% of memory CD8 clonotypes. The genetic and exposure-history diversity represented was limited by the small number of donors. Sampling was restricted to blood, and TCR repertoires in tissue are likely to differ from TCR repertoires in blood.

The sample taken for sequencing was naive CD4+ T cells sorted from blood. The meaning of the sample's cell subset or site label: CD45RA+ positively selected. This receptor was obtained from a young man in good health.

The DNA sequence reads TGCGCCAGCAGCCCCATCGGGACTAGCGGTTACAATGAGCAGTTCTTC. Translated, it reads CASSPIGTSGYNEQFF. This chain is built from TRBV4-1 and TRBJ2-1, with 11 junctional bases fitting TRBD2. Reading the germline V gene gives CDR1 MGHRA and CDR2 YSYEKL. The CDR3, from cysteine to phenylalanine, totals 16 residues. Kept here is only the CDR3 DNA, which spans 48 bases and is read in frame from base 1. For this chain, trimming is 4 bases at the V end and 4 bases at the J end, and the number of junction bases without a gene match is 6.